Listed below are T cell receptor beta chains from one sample, sequenced in a study of T-cell memory formation after mild COVID-19. TCRdb reprocessed the 5' RACE reads with MiXCR, giving one entry per CDR3 protein. The sample shows about 210,000 distinct CDR3 sequences, about 10% of them seen only once. The sequenced sample was PBMCs or a T cell subset sorted from them (not recorded which). These receptor sequences come from a man between 18 and 35 years old who had mild COVID-19 (a few samples of this study predate the infection). Cell type and time point are not known. Both conserved end residues are part of each CDR3. Fields, in order: J gene, V gene, CDR3 length, CDR3 protein.

TRBJ2-5 TRBV4-3 16 CASSQGGGAGEETQYF
TRBJ1-1 TRBV20-1 13 CSAVGETNTEAFF
TRBJ2-3 TRBV6-5 15 CASSWRGGETDTQYF
TRBJ2-5 TRBV6-2/TRBV6-3 14 CASILGTAGTTQYF
TRBJ1-6 TRBV6-2/TRBV6-3 15 CASSYAGTLNSPLHF
TRBJ1-2 TRBV7-3 13 CASSWGQAYGYTF
TRBJ2-5 TRBV11-2 14 CASSLSFRGETQYF
TRBJ1-1 TRBV5-1 15 CASSLDVQGVGEAFF
TRBJ1-5 TRBV6-2/TRBV6-3 14 CATNDIQGDQPQHF
TRBJ2-5 TRBV4-2 14 CASSQTKGQETQYF
TRBJ1-1 TRBV7-9 12 CASSLFLTEAFF
TRBJ2-3 TRBV18 16 CASSPDPGLGTDTQYF
TRBJ1-1 TRBV28 15 CASSDWGRGHGEAFF
TRBJ1-6 TRBV6-5 14 CASRSPGDGRALHF
TRBJ2-3 TRBV4-1 17 CASSHGTGDASTDTQYF
TRBJ2-5 TRBV20-1 14 CSAGPGTIQETQYF
TRBJ1-1 TRBV6-5 17 CASSYSSRGHRRTEAFF
TRBJ2-1 TRBV6-1 14 CASSPGQSYNEQFF
TRBJ2-7 TRBV12-3/TRBV12-4 16 CASRETQGALDYEQYF
TRBJ2-3 TRBV5-1 16 CASSLTSGGAEDTQYF
TRBJ1-4 TRBV6-6 15 CASSHRDRVGEKLFF
TRBJ1-2 TRBV5-1 15 CASSLLEEGSYGYTF
TRBJ2-6 TRBV12-3/TRBV12-4 13 CASSRVGANVLTF
TRBJ2-5 TRBV4-3 17 CASSQDRGTGGGETQYF
TRBJ1-2 TRBV25-1 12 CASERERYGYTF
TRBJ2-5 TRBV3-1 13 CASGLAGGETQYF
TRBJ2-3 TRBV12-3/TRBV12-4 14 CASSFGPTQDTQYF
TRBJ1-1 TRBV29-1 10 CSARTEKAFF
TRBJ2-3 TRBV5-6 18 CASSLGGGNVWSTDTQYF
TRBJ1-5 TRBV30 14 CAWRSGTPNQPQHF
TRBJ2-5 TRBV7-2 14 CASSSAGWRETQYF
TRBJ1-2 TRBV29-1 13 CSVEPAQGYGYTF
TRBJ2-3 TRBV7-2 14 CASSLGRSQNTQYF
TRBJ2-3 TRBV11-2 17 CASSFPVLARGTDTQYF
TRBJ1-2 TRBV4-1 17 CASSQDLAAQGKYGYTF
TRBJ2-1 TRBV7-2 12 CASSPGGWEQFF
TRBJ2-2 TRBV5-6 17 CASSLVRDSLNTGELFF
TRBJ2-3 TRBV12-3/TRBV12-4 13 CASSVDQSQTQYF
TRBJ1-4 TRBV5-1 14 CASSPRETNEKLFF
TRBJ2-7 TRBV28 12 CASSLGGTHRYF